This note documents a single T cell receptor (beta chain) sequence. This sample stems from a study of blood T cells in healthy people across ages. The CDR3 contains 15 residues. V shed 0 bases, J shed 6 bases, and the junction held 5 bases outside the gene matches. Germline values: CDR1 SGHTA, CDR2 FQGTGA. A minimum of 6 million PBMCs was isolated per sample. The amount of total RNA extracted per sample was at least 5.5 micrograms. A second about 7 to 12 cycle PCR used barcoded and J-beta primers. In TCRdb, the 5' RACE reads were re-called with MiXCR into one record per CDR3 protein. The table includes around 2 million distinct CDR3 sequences, 30% to 40% detected once.

The source material was blood. This clonotype originated in a human donor in good health. The V and J genes are TRBV7-3 and TRBJ2-1; 7 bases line up with TRBD1. CDR3 sequence (DNA): TGTGCCAGCAGCTTAACAGGGGGCTTCACCAATGAGCAGTTCTTC. The encoded protein is CASSLTGGFTNEQFF.